This T cell receptor (beta chain) was identified in a study of T cells in Graves' hyperthyroidism and ophthalmopathy. About the research overall: The blood sample was taken at first diagnosis, before treatment began.

The CDR3 contains 13 residues. The germline V gene encodes CDR1 MNHEY and CDR2 SMNVEV (reference sequence). Regions amplified from RNA transcripts were the TCR beta CDR3 regions. TCR CDR3 underwent first-round RT-PCR with the HTBI primer set. TCRdb passed the multiplex PCR reads through MiXCR, listing each CDR3 protein once. Of under 700,000 distinct CDR3 sequences listed, about a sixth were seen once; the top ten hold approximately 20%. This clonotype was detected a few times. One end of the junction is discordant with germline, which a read error may explain. V usage is TRBV27 and J usage is TRBJ1-2; a possible D gene is TRBD1 (5 bases). Sequencing used blood. This sequence originates from a young woman with Graves' hyperthyroidism. The CDR3 nucleotides read TGTGCCAGCAGCCCGTCAGGGACTTATGACTACACCTTC. Protein sequence: CASSPSGTYDYTF.